This entry is about one T cell receptor beta chain. Its antigen is not identified. The donors were healthy female monozygous twins, three pairs in total. Per the original data handling: Clonotypes per individual ranged from about 100,000 to nearly 550,000. In TCRdb, the 5' RACE reads were re-called with MiXCR into one record per CDR3 protein. The V and J calls shown here were made by TCRdb, not taken from the authors' results. The sample lists a few hundred thousand distinct CDR3 sequences, about 28% occurring once. The data derive from a study of identical twins' blood T cells. Across the study: Roughly 51 million reads covered six alpha-chain and six beta-chain libraries. Study outcomes and limitations: Each donor's most abundant TCRbeta clonotypes shared more CDR3 sequences with her twin than unrelated donors.

Input material: PBMCs. The source of this sequence is a woman aged 18-49 years in good health.

The CDR3 nucleotides are TGTGCCAGCAGCTACGGCTTCACGCCCGGCACCGGGGAGCTGTTTTTT. It translates to CASSYGFTPGTGELFF. V and J are TRBV5-6 and TRBJ2-2; no clear D gene. Deletions cut 3 bases from V and 4 bases from J, with 16 bases between. Germline CDR1 and CDR2: SGHDT and YYEEEE. The CDR3 runs 16 residues.